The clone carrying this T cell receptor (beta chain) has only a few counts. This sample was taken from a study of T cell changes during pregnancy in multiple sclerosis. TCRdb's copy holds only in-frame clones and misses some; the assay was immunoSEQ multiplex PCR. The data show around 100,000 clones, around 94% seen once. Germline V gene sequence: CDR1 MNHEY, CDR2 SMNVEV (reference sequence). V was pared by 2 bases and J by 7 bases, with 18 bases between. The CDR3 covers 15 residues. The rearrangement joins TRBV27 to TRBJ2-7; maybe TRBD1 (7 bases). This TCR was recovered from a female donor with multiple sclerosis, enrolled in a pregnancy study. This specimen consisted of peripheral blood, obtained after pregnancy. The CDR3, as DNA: TGTGCCAGCAGTTTACCCTCTACAGGGGCGGGAGAGCAGTACTTC. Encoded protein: CASSLPSTGAGEQYF.